Listed here are 25 T cell receptor beta chains from one sample, sequenced in a study of shared clonotypes between healthy human individuals. Profiling relied on immunoSEQ multiplex PCR, and the TCRdb table lists in-frame clones only, not all of them. The repertoire holds 950,000 to 1,100,000 clones, with approximately 80% as singletons. Sequenced material: memory CD4+ T cells from PBMCs. The subset here: CD45RA-negative fraction. These receptors were obtained from a man in his late teens or twenties in good health. Some clones in this sample may be carry-over from other donors' samples.

The chain joins TRBV29-1 to TRBJ2-3; D is unclear. With 4 bases removed from V and 0 bases from J, the gap between germline ends came to 11 bases. CDR3 length: 14 amino acids. Germline V gene data show CDR1 as SQVTM and CDR2 as ANQGSEA. In DNA form, the CDR3 reads TGCAGCGTTGGTAGGGTTTATAGCACAGATACGCAGTATTTT. As protein: CSVGRVYSTDTQYF.

The V call is TRBV5-1, the J call TRBJ1-1, with a tentative D call TRBD1 (5 bases). V lost 7 bases to trimming and J lost 4 bases, with 14 bases between them. The CDR3 length is 13 residues. The germline V gene has CDR1 SGHRS and CDR2 YFSETQ. The CDR3 protein is CASGADRSTEAFF. The CDR3 nucleotides are TGCGCCAGCGGGGCTGACAGATCCACTGAAGCTTTCTTT. Full variable domain (remainder filled in from reference TRBV5-1 and TRBJ1-1): KAGVTQTPRYLIKTRGQQVTLSCSPISGHRSVSWYQQTPGQGLQFLFEYFSETQRNKGNFPGRFSGRQFSNSRSEMNVSTLELGDSALYLCASGADRSTEAFFGQGTRLTVV.

The chain recombines TRBV4-2 with TRBJ1-2; D is unresolved. Trimming stripped 0 bases from V and 8 bases from J, with 4 bases between. Germline CDR1 LGHNA, CDR2 YNFKEQ. The CDR3 runs 11 residues. The CDR3: CASSQDMGYTF. The CDR3 DNA follows: TGTGCCAGCAGCCAAGATATGGGCTACACCTTC.

This clone has only a few counts. This chain uses TRBV2 with TRBJ1-5; 9 bases match TRBD1. The junction had 4 bases not matched to a gene; V was cut back by 5 bases and J by 5 bases. From germline, CDR1 is SNHLY and CDR2 FYNNEI. CDR3 length: 14 amino acids. CDR3 nucleotides: TGTGCCAGCAGTCAAGGACAGGGGTATCAGCCCCAGCATTTT. Protein product: CASSQGQGYQPQHF.

The rearrangement uses TRBV15 and TRBJ1-1; D is ambiguous. Trimming pared 0 bases from V and 12 bases from J, leaving 17 bases between. The CDR3 is 14 amino acids. The V gene's germline CDR1 is LNHNV and CDR2 YYDKDF (reference sequence). As DNA, the CDR3 is TGTGCCACCAGCAGAGACTTCGGGCCCGGGAGACCTTTCTTT. Protein product: CATSRDFGPGRPFF.

V is TRBV11-2 and J is TRBJ2-4, with D perhaps TRBD2 (5 bases). This CDR3 has 18 amino acids. V was clipped by 3 bases and J by 2 bases, with 20 bases between them. CDR1 and CDR2 (germline): SGHAT, FQNNGV. Here the CDR3 DNA reads TGTGCCAGCAGCTTCCGGGGTGGTGCCGGATCTCCCAAAAACATTCAGTACTTC. This gives the protein CASSFRGGAGSPKNIQYF.

The chain is built from TRBV28 and TRBJ1-1; D gene uncertain. V shed 4 bases and J shed 3 bases, with 6 bases lying between them. Germline V gives CDR1 MDHEN, CDR2 SYDVKM. The CDR3 totals 12 residues. This chain's CDR3 is CASSSRYTEAFF. Written as DNA, the CDR3 is TGTGCCAGCAGTTCGAGATACACTGAAGCTTTCTTT.

This chain connects TRBV5-1 to TRBJ1-4, with no clear D. The V end lost 1 base, the J end lost 6 bases, and 19 bases lay between the germline ends. In germline, CDR1 is SGHRS, CDR2 YFSETQ. CDR3 length: 17 residues. As DNA, the CDR3 is TGCGCCAGCAGCTTGTACTCTTTAGGGAGTGGGGATGAAAAACTGTTTTTT. As protein: CASSLYSLGSGDEKLFF.

Remarks on this clone: A much more abundant neighbour one base away suggests this may be a read error. The rearrangement joins TRBV11-3 to TRBJ2-3, with 7 bases lining up with TRBD2. Germline V CDR1 and CDR2: SGHNT, YENEEA. The CDR3 has 12 residues. The CDR3 loop reads CASGLGGDTQYF. The DNA for the CDR3 is TGTGCCAGCGGCTTGGGAGGGGATACGCAGTATTTT.

This chain uses TRBV15 with TRBJ2-7; 7 positions match TRBD1. Germline CDR1 is LNHNV and CDR2 is YYDKDF (reference sequence). Trimming cost V 0 bases and J 5 bases; bases outside gene matches: 7. This CDR3 spans 15 amino acids. This CDR3 reads CATSRDPQGTNEQYF. The CDR3 coding sequence is TGTGCCACCAGCAGAGATCCACAGGGGACGAACGAGCAGTACTTC.

This clone has just a few counts. This chain links TRBV19 with TRBJ1-5, with D tentatively TRBD1 (6 bases). Germline CDR1 and CDR2: LNHDA and SQIVND (reference sequence). V dropped 0 bases and J dropped 2 bases, with 11 bases sitting between them. This CDR3 spans 16 amino acids. The CDR3 coding sequence is TGTGCCAGTAGTATAGAAGGGGGTGGTGGCAATCAGCCCCAGCATTTT. This encodes CASSIEGGGGNQPQHF.

The chain employs TRBV5-1 and TRBJ2-7, with D unresolved. The germline V gene encodes CDR1 SGHRS and CDR2 YFSETQ. V was clipped by 4 bases and J by 2 bases, with 19 bases between them. The CDR3 spans 16 residues. This CDR3 is CASSDIKVGLAYEQYF. The DNA for the CDR3 is TGCGCCAGCAGCGACATCAAGGTGGGCTTGGCCTACGAGCAGTACTTC. Full variable domain (remainder filled in from reference TRBV5-1 and TRBJ2-7): KAGVTQTPRYLIKTRGQQVTLSCSPISGHRSVSWYQQTPGQGLQFLFEYFSETQRNKGNFPGRFSGRQFSNSRSEMNVSTLELGDSALYLCASSDIKVGLAYEQYFGPGTRLTVT.

This sequence joins TRBV4-1 and TRBJ2-1, with a weak D call TRBD2 (5 bases). The CDR3 extends over 15 amino acids. Germline assignment: CDR1 MGHRA and CDR2 YSYEKL. Trimming shortened V by 2 bases and J by 5 bases, and 13 bases separated the two germline ends. The CDR3 coding sequence is TGCGCCAGCAGCCAAACCCCGAGTAGCGACAATGAGCAGTTCTTC. Translated: CASSQTPSSDNEQFF.

This chain joins TRBV27 and TRBJ2-1, with TRBD2 identical over 8 bases. Germline V gene sequence: CDR1 MNHEY, CDR2 SMNVEV (reference sequence). The CDR3 is 14 amino acids. Trimming took 4 bases from V and 7 from J; bases not matched to a gene: 6. The CDR3 loop reads CASSSLGTRNEQFF. The CDR3 region has the DNA TGTGCCAGCAGTTCCCTCGGGACTAGAAATGAGCAGTTCTTC.

This rearrangement joins TRBV9 to TRBJ2-1; D call uncertain. The CDR3 covers 11 residues. Between the trimmed V and J ends, which lost 2 bases and 8 bases, there was a span of 5 bases. Per germline, CDR1 SGDLS and CDR2 YYNGEE. The DNA for the CDR3 is TGTGCCAGCAGCGTTTCGGATGAGCAGTTCTTC. Its protein is CASSVSDEQFF.

The V and J genes are TRBV20-1 and TRBJ2-7; a weak D match, TRBD2 (5 bases). The CDR3 has 11 residues. Germline V lookup: CDR1 DFQATT, CDR2 SNEGSKA (reference sequence). V gave up 7 bases and J gave up 4 bases, with 11 bases separating them. The CDR3 sequence: CSVPTGYEQYF. CDR3 coding DNA: TGCAGTGTTCCAACGGGGTACGAGCAGTACTTC.

The chain has TRBV5-4 and TRBJ1-3; TRBD1 is a possible D gene (6 bases). Germline values: CDR1 SGHNT, CDR2 YYREEE (reference sequence). CDR3 size: 15 residues. The germline V and J ends were trimmed by 5 bases and 0 bases, with 12 bases remaining between them. DNA for the CDR3: TGTGCCAGCAGTATGGGGGGGGCCTCTGGAAACACCATATATTTT. Its protein product is CASSMGGASGNTIYF.

This clone was seen more than once but under ten times. The V gene is TRBV19, the J gene TRBJ1-5; TRBD1 aligns across 10 bases. The V segment lost 7 bases and the J segment 7 bases; nucleotides outside the gene matches: 13. CDR1 is LNHDA and CDR2 is SQIVND in the germline V gene (reference sequence). The CDR3 totals 16 residues. The CDR3, as DNA: TGTGCCAGTACCCCTCTGGGGACAGGGGTTGTCCAGCCCCAGCATTTT. Its translation: CASTPLGTGVVQPQHF.

This clone was detected only a few times. The chain couples TRBV6-1 to TRBJ1-5, with a weak D call TRBD1 (6 bases). Germline V gene sequence: CDR1 MNHNS, CDR2 SASEGT. CDR3 length: 14 residues. The V end lost 7 bases, the J end lost 0 bases, and 10 bases lay between the germline ends. Here the CDR3 DNA reads TGTGCCAGCAACGGACAGATTAGCAATCAGCCCCAGCATTTT. It translates to CASNGQISNQPQHF.

This clone was recorded at least ten times. CDR3 in amino acids: CSVIAGGPSYNEQFF. In nucleotides, the CDR3 is TGCAGCGTTATAGCGGGAGGGCCCTCCTACAATGAGCAGTTCTTC. This chain connects TRBV29-1 to TRBJ2-1; TRBD2 aligns across 11 bases. The CDR3 sequence is 15 residues long. From germline, CDR1 is SQVTM and CDR2 ANQGSEA. Trimming took 5 bases from V and 0 from J; bases not matched to a gene: 3.

The J gene is TRBJ1-5, the V gene TRBV19, with 9 nucleotides matching TRBD1. Trimming took 6 bases from V and 4 from J; bases not matched to a gene: 16. This CDR3 comprises 18 residues. CDR1 is LNHDA and CDR2 is SQIVND in the germline V gene (reference sequence). This CDR3 is CASSRNLQGALRNQPQHF. The CDR3, as DNA: TGTGCCAGTAGCCGGAACCTACAGGGGGCGCTTCGAAATCAGCCCCAGCATTTT.

This clone was seen a few times. This chain links TRBV20-1 with TRBJ2-7; D unclear. The CDR3 has 11 amino acids. Germline values: CDR1 DFQATT, CDR2 SNEGSKA (reference sequence). Trimming took off 7 bases at V and 7 bases at J, with 14 bases between the two ends. The CDR3 region has the DNA TGCAGTGGACTGGAAGTCTCTGAGCAGTACTTC. This translates into CSGLEVSEQYF.

The CDR3 here is CANLGTVSSYEQYF. CDR3 DNA sequence: TGTGCCAACCTAGGGACGGTGAGCTCCTACGAGCAGTACTTC. The chain recombines TRBV28 with TRBJ2-7; D may be TRBD1 or TRBD2 (5 bases each). CDR3 length equals 14 residues. The ends were cut back, 10 bases at V and 0 bases at J, with 16 bases in the middle. Germline lookup yields CDR1 MDHEN and CDR2 SYDVKM.

The DNA of the CDR3 is TGTGCCAGCAGCGTCCTGGGTAGTGAAGCTTTCTTT. It specifies CASSVLGSEAFF. The chain uses TRBV9 and TRBJ1-1; no clear D gene. Trimming removed 2 bases at V and 7 bases at J, with 9 bases between. Germline-derived CDR1 and CDR2 are SGDLS and YYNGEE. This CDR3 is 12 amino acids long.

This clone appeared a single time. The V gene is TRBV7-6, the J gene TRBJ2-5, with D hard to call. This CDR3 comprises 14 residues. V was shortened by 0 bases and J by 3 bases, with 8 bases between the two germline ends. Germline V gene lookup returns CDR1 SGHVS and CDR2 FNYEAQ. CDR3 sequence reads: CASSLAPAEETQYF. The CDR3 nucleotides read TGTGCCAGCAGCTTAGCACCGGCTGAAGAGACCCAGTACTTC.